These 22 T cell receptor beta chains were sequenced from one sample in a study of CD8+CD57+ T cells in acquired aplastic anemia. For CDR3 and TCR beta VDJ profiling, genomic DNA was the template used. TCRdb independently ran MiXCR on the reads; one entry per CDR3 protein. Of approximately 200,000 distinct CDR3 sequences in the sample, approximately 49% were seen once. The sample comprised sorted CD4+, CD8+, or CD8+CD57+ T cells (not recorded which) from PBMCs. Receptor source: a human donor in good health, serving as a control.

In its sample, this clonotype was seen many times. The chain couples TRBV28 to TRBJ2-7; D may be TRBD2 (6 bases). The CDR3 length is 15 residues. Trimming took 2 bases from V and 2 from J, leaving 13 bases between them. Germline V gene lookup returns CDR1 MDHEN and CDR2 SYDVKM. Here the CDR3 DNA reads TGTGCCAGCAGTTTAGGAGGGAACTTACCCTACGAGCAGTACTTC. Residues: CASSLGGNLPYEQYF.

This clonotype was counted ten times or more. The V and J genes are TRBV6-2 or TRBV6-3 and TRBJ2-3, with 8 bases fitting TRBD2. This CDR3 has 15 residues. CDR1 MNHEY and CDR2 SVGEGT come from the germline V gene. The J segment lost 0 bases and the V segment lost 2 bases, leaving 1 base of the junction unmatched. CDR3 protein: CASSYVAGSTDTQYF. CDR3 coding DNA: TGTGCCAGCAGTTACGTAGCGGGGAGCACAGATACGCAGTATTTT.

This clonotype was counted at least ten times. V gene TRBV7-8 combines with J gene TRBJ1-3; no clear D. There are 12 residues in the CDR3. V was cut by 1 base and J by 4 bases, with 2 bases left in between. CDR1 SGHVS and CDR2 FQNEAQ come from the germline V gene. CDR3: CASSLVGNTIYF. Here the CDR3 DNA reads TGTGCCAGCAGCTTAGTGGGAAACACCATATATTTT.

Concerning this clonotype: Since a much larger clone is just one base distant, this may be a read error. V usage is TRBV28 and J usage is TRBJ1-2; no firm D call. CDR3 length: 15 residues. Germline CDR1 reads MDHEN; CDR2 reads SYDVKM. The CDR3 loop is CASSLSSSTNYGYSF. In DNA form, the CDR3 reads TGTGCCAGCAGTTTAAGCAGTTCAACTAACTATGGCTACTCCTTC.

This clonotype came up a few times. The chain employs TRBV6-5 and TRBJ2-2; tentatively, D is TRBD1 (7 bases). The CDR3 covers 17 residues. Trimming cost V 2 bases and J 7 bases, with 20 bases left between them. Germline CDR1 is MNHEY and CDR2 is SVGAGI. This CDR3 reads CASSYPSGRGTGGELFF. The CDR3 DNA is TGTGCCAGCAGTTACCCCTCGGGCAGGGGGACTGGCGGGGAGCTGTTTTTT.

This chain links TRBV6-1 with TRBJ2-4; D not resolved. The CDR3 sequence is 13 residues long. Trimming removed 4 bases from V and 10 bases from J, with 14 bases in between. The germline V gene encodes CDR1 MNHNS and CDR2 SASEGT. CDR3 nucleotides: TGTGCCAGCAGTGGAGGCAGTGTGAGGATTCAGTACTTC. Translated: CASSGGSVRIQYF.

This chain links TRBV5-1 with TRBJ2-1; TRBD2 matches 10 bases. The V gene end was trimmed by 1 base and the J gene end by 10 bases; junction bases not matched to a gene: 8. The CDR3 has 15 amino acids. Germline-derived CDR1 and CDR2 are SGHRS and YFSETQ. Here the CDR3 reads CASSLSTSGEGEQFF. The CDR3 nucleotides read TGCGCCAGCAGCTTGTCCACTAGCGGGGAGGGGGAGCAGTTCTTC.

The sample holds many counts of this clonotype. The chain employs TRBV6-1 and TRBJ2-7; D might be TRBD2 (6 bases). The germline V gene encodes CDR1 MNHNS and CDR2 SASEGT. V was clipped by 7 bases and J by 5 bases, with 21 bases between them. The CDR3 length is 15 residues. CDR3 in amino acids: CASTRVGMGGDEQYF. The DNA for the CDR3 is TGTGCCAGCACACGGGTAGGGATGGGGGGTGACGAGCAGTACTTC.

This rearrangement joins TRBV29-1 to TRBJ1-2; unclear D gene. CDR1 is SQVTM and CDR2 is ANQGSEA in the germline V gene. V lost 0 bases to trimming and J lost 7 bases, with 9 bases between them. The CDR3 length is 12 residues. CDR3 sequence (DNA): TGCAGCGTTGAAGATTTTATGAGTGGCTACACCTTC. This gives the protein CSVEDFMSGYTF.

This clonotype has only one observation. DNA of the CDR3: TGCAGCGTTTCGACTAGCGGCAACACAGATACGCAGTATTTT. Encoded protein: CSVSTSGNTDTQYF. V usage is TRBV29-1 and J usage is TRBJ2-3; 9 positions agree with TRBD2. V lost 5 bases, J lost 2 bases, and 5 bases stayed unmatched. Per germline, CDR1 SQVTM and CDR2 ANQGSEA. The CDR3 has 14 residues.

This clonotype was observed at least ten times. This chain connects TRBV5-4 to TRBJ2-1; 8 nucleotides line up with TRBD1. The CDR3 has 15 amino acids. Germline values: CDR1 SGHNT, CDR2 YYREEE (reference sequence). The ends lost 2 bases at V and 4 bases at J; junction bases unmatched: 5. The CDR3 region has the DNA TGTGCCAGCAGCTTCGGACAGGGTGGGTACAATGAGCAGTTCTTC. Protein sequence: CASSFGQGGYNEQFF.

The V and J genes are TRBV7-8 and TRBJ2-7, with a weak D call TRBD1 (5 bases). V was cut by 1 base and J by 6 bases, with 7 bases left in between. Germline V gene lookup returns CDR1 SGHVS and CDR2 FQNEAQ. The CDR3 loop spans 12 amino acids. The CDR3 protein is CASSLGQSEQYF. For the CDR3, the DNA is TGTGCCAGCAGCTTAGGACAGAGCGAGCAGTACTTC.

This clonotype was seen a single time. The rearrangement joins TRBV12-3 or TRBV12-4 to TRBJ2-5, with TRBD2 matching 10 bases. V dropped 4 bases and J dropped 5; count of bases not matched to a gene: 7. The CDR3 is 15 residues long. Written as DNA, the CDR3 is TGTGCCAGCAGTTCGATAGCGGGAGGAGGGGAGACCCAGTACTTC. This encodes CASSSIAGGGETQYF.

Worth noting for this clonotype: Possible read error: a much larger clone is one base away. The chain joins TRBV18 to TRBJ2-7; D perhaps matches TRBD2 (6 bases). Germline V gene sequence: CDR1 KGHSH, CDR2 LQKENI. CDR3 size: 16 residues. Between the trimmed V and J ends, which lost 0 bases and 2 bases, there was a span of 14 bases. The CDR3 DNA sequence: TGTGCCAGCTCACCACCGATCGCGGGGAGTGCCTACGAGCAGTACTTC. Residues: CASSPPIAGSAYEQYF.

This clonotype was detected many times. This chain links TRBV9 with TRBJ1-4; maybe TRBD1 (5 bases). The CDR3 consists of 15 residues. Per the germline V gene, CDR1 is SGDLS and CDR2 is YYNGEE. Trimming shortened V by 0 bases and J by 0 bases, and 6 bases separated the two germline ends. CDR3 nucleotides: TGTGCCAGCAGCGTAGGGGGGACAACTAATGAAAAACTGTTTTTT. Protein: CASSVGGTTNEKLFF.

This CDR3 is CSAQQETNYGYTF. The CDR3 DNA reads as TGCAGCGCTCAACAGGAGACTAACTATGGCTACACCTTC. The chain joins TRBV20-1 to TRBJ1-2; tentatively, D is TRBD1 (5 bases). The CDR3 has 13 residues. Germline CDR1 DFQATT, CDR2 SNEGSKA (reference sequence).

The V call is TRBV25-1, the J call TRBJ2-1; 8 bases fit TRBD2. The CDR3 spans 14 residues. V lost 5 bases to trimming and J lost 4 bases; unmatched junction nucleotides: 4. Germline V gene lookup returns CDR1 MGHDK and CDR2 SYGVNS. The CDR3 region is CASSSTSGYNEQFF. The CDR3 nucleotides are TGTGCCAGCAGTTCAACTAGCGGATACAATGAGCAGTTCTTC.

This clonotype was counted at least ten times. The chain carries TRBV12-3 or TRBV12-4 and TRBJ2-1; 10 bases align to TRBD2. Trimming at V came to 5 bases and at J to 4 bases, leaving 11 bases not matched to a gene. The CDR3 sequence is 17 residues long. The CDR3 loop reads CASSPRAGGPFYNEQFF. The CDR3 nucleotides read TGTGCCAGCAGTCCTAGAGCGGGGGGGCCCTTTTACAATGAGCAGTTCTTC.

The CDR3 coding sequence is TGCAGTGCTAGAGGGGGGACAGGGGGTTCCTACGAGCAGTACTTC. This sequence encodes CSARGGTGGSYEQYF. The chain carries TRBV20-1 and TRBJ2-7; 11 bases agree with TRBD1. In germline, CDR1 is DFQATT, CDR2 SNEGSKA (reference sequence). The length of the CDR3 is 15 residues. V lost 1 base, J lost 1 base, and 3 bases stayed unmatched.

This clonotype was counted a single time. The rearrangement uses TRBV20-1 and TRBJ2-5, with 11 bases aligning to TRBD2. The CDR3 runs to 14 residues. V shed 6 bases, J shed 5 bases, and the junction held 8 bases outside the gene matches. In germline, CDR1 is DFQATT, CDR2 SNEGSKA (reference sequence). The CDR3 region has the DNA TGCAGTGCAGTAGCGGGAGGGCCTCCGGAGACCCAGTACTTC. Translation gives CSAVAGGPPETQYF.

The genes are TRBV20-1 and TRBJ2-3; a weak D match, TRBD1 (6 bases). This CDR3 is 14 amino acids long. Trimming took off 4 bases at V and 4 bases at J, with 15 bases between the two ends. The germline CDR1 and CDR2 sequences are DFQATT and SNEGSKA (reference sequence). CDR3 amino acids: CSANRVGLSDTQYF. The CDR3 nucleotides are TGCAGTGCTAACAGGGTGGGTCTGTCAGATACGCAGTATTTT.

This clonotype has ten or more counts. The chain uses TRBV7-2 and TRBJ1-3, with D unclear. CDR1 SGHTA and CDR2 FQGNSA come from the germline V gene. CDR3 size: 15 residues. V was clipped by 3 bases and J by 4 bases, with 13 bases between them. The CDR3 coding sequence is TGTGCCAGCAGCTTGATGCAGCCTTCGGGAAACACCATATATTTT. Residues: CASSLMQPSGNTIYF. Full variable domain (remainder filled in from reference TRBV7-2 and TRBJ1-3): GAGVSQSPSNKVTEKGKDVELRCDPISGHTALYWYRQSLGQGLEFLIYFQGNSAPDKSGLPSDRFSAERTGGSVSTLTIQRTQQEDSAVYLCASSLMQPSGNTIYFGEGSWLTVV.